This passage covers 20 T cell receptor beta chains from one sample sequenced in a study of cytomegalovirus exposure and HLA in healthy donors. PCR used 60 Vbeta primers and 13 Jbeta primers. Here immunoSEQ multiplex PCR was the method, and the copy in TCRdb shows in-frame clones only, minus some. Of roughly 120,000 clones in the sample, 75% were seen once. The source material was PBMCs. The origin of the receptors is a woman aged 40 to 50 in good health and CMV-seropositive.

The V and J genes are TRBV28 and TRBJ1-5, with D perhaps TRBD1 (5 bases). Germline V gene lookup returns CDR1 MDHEN and CDR2 SYDVKM. There are 14 residues in the CDR3. The germline V and J ends were trimmed by 1 base and 3 bases, with 7 bases remaining between them. For the CDR3, the DNA is TGTGCCAGCAGTTTATCAGGGTCCAATCAGCCCCAGCATTTT. This encodes CASSLSGSNQPQHF.

This sequence joins TRBV6-5 and TRBJ2-1; D unclear. V shed 2 bases and J shed 5 bases, with 10 bases lying between them. The CDR3 has 14 amino acids. Germline assignment: CDR1 MNHEY and CDR2 SVGAGI. This CDR3 is CASSYGRRDNEQFF. The CDR3 nucleotides are TGTGCCAGCAGTTACGGCCGTCGGGACAATGAGCAGTTCTTC.

The chain couples TRBV30 to TRBJ2-7; D is possibly TRBD2 (6 bases). Trimming removed 0 bases from V and 7 bases from J, with 28 bases in between. The germline V gene encodes CDR1 GTSNPN and CDR2 SVGIG (reference sequence). The CDR3 is 18 amino acids. CDR3 in DNA: TGTGCCTGGAGTGTACTGAGGCAGGGAAGGAGGGCTAAGTGGGAGCAGTACTTC. It codes for CAWSVLRQGRRAKWEQYF.

The chain employs TRBV5-1 and TRBJ1-4, with 8 nucleotides matching TRBD1. Germline trimming cut 4 bases from V and 8 bases from J; bases unmatched to any gene: 7. Germline V gene data show CDR1 as SGHRS and CDR2 as YFSETQ. This CDR3 has 14 residues. CDR3 coding DNA: TGCGCCAGCAGCGTCGGGACAGGCCTGGAAAAACTGTTTTTT. It encodes CASSVGTGLEKLFF.

The chain uses TRBV30 and TRBJ1-2; TRBD1 aligns across 7 bases. Germline lookup yields CDR1 GTSNPN and CDR2 SVGIG (reference sequence). The CDR3 has 14 residues. After removal of 5 bases from V and 8 bases from J, the junction contained 14 bases not matched to a gene. CDR3 region: CAWAGTGDSEGYTF. In DNA form, the CDR3 reads TGTGCCTGGGCTGGAACAGGGGACTCAGAGGGCTACACCTTC.

This clone was counted a single time. The CDR3 is CASSLAGLALSSYNEQFF. CDR3 bases: TGCGCCAGCAGCTTGGCGGGACTAGCATTGAGCTCCTACAATGAGCAGTTCTTC. The J gene is TRBJ2-1, the V gene TRBV5-1; 9 bases line up with TRBD2. The CDR3 length is 18 residues. Germline CDR1 reads SGHRS; CDR2 reads YFSETQ. The trim removed 0 bases at V and 0 bases at J, leaving 7 bases unmatched.

The chain joins TRBV2 to TRBJ2-1, with a tentative D call TRBD2 (5 bases). CDR1 is SNHLY and CDR2 is FYNNEI in the germline V gene. Trimming removed 6 bases at V and 8 bases at J, with 17 bases between. The CDR3 has 14 amino acids. The CDR3 here is CASRRVVLADEQFF. Here the CDR3 DNA reads TGTGCCAGCAGGAGGGTAGTTTTAGCCGATGAGCAGTTCTTC.

The chain joins TRBV19 to TRBJ2-3; 11 bases fit TRBD2. J was trimmed by 4 bases and V by 9 bases; bases with no gene match: 12. Germline V lookup: CDR1 LNHDA, CDR2 SQIVND (reference sequence). This CDR3 has 16 amino acids. CDR3 sequence reads: CASLPPGTSGSDTQYF. The CDR3 DNA reads TGTGCCAGCCTCCCCCCCGGGACTAGCGGTTCAGATACGCAGTATTTT.

This rearrangement joins TRBV28 to TRBJ1-1; 7 positions agree with TRBD1. The CDR3 sequence is 14 residues long. J gave up 6 bases and V 5 bases, and 9 bases lay outside the gene matches. Germline CDR1 is MDHEN and CDR2 is SYDVKM. The CDR3 protein is CASSADRDLPEAFF. The CDR3 DNA sequence: TGTGCCAGCAGTGCCGACAGGGATCTCCCTGAAGCTTTCTTT.

The chain carries TRBV7-2 and TRBJ2-7; D gene ambiguous. Germline values: CDR1 SGHTA, CDR2 FQGNSA. This CDR3 has 11 amino acids. Trimming removed 4 bases from V and 3 bases from J, with 4 bases in between. The CDR3 DNA reads as TGTGCCAGCAGCTCCCGCTACGAGCAGTACTTC. Its translation is CASSSRYEQYF.

This clone has only one observation. The chain recombines TRBV5-1 with TRBJ1-1, with 12 bases identical to TRBD1. J lost 1 base, V lost 7 bases, and 5 bases had no gene match. Germline CDR1 reads SGHRS; CDR2 reads YFSETQ. CDR3 length: 15 residues. CDR3 coding DNA: TGCGCCAGCGGGACAGGGGGCTTTGGGAACACTGAAGCTTTCTTT. The encoded protein is CASGTGGFGNTEAFF.

This clone appeared once. The J gene is TRBJ2-5, the V gene TRBV11-3, with D hard to call. The CDR3 sequence is 16 residues long. The germline gives CDR1 SGHNT, CDR2 YENEEA. Trimming stripped 4 bases from V and 4 bases from J, with 19 bases between. The DNA of the CDR3 is TGTGCCAGCAGCTCCCGGTCCAAATCCTCCCCAGAGACCCAGTACTTC. Amino acids: CASSSRSKSSPETQYF.

The chain links TRBV5-6 to TRBJ2-1, with 14 bases fitting TRBD2. V lost 5 bases to trimming and J lost 9 bases; unmatched junction nucleotides: 10. The germline gives CDR1 SGHDT, CDR2 YYEEEE. CDR3 length equals 16 residues. The chain's CDR3 is CASRTPGTSGRTEQFF. CDR3 in DNA: TGTGCCAGCAGAACACCCGGGACTAGCGGGAGAACTGAGCAGTTCTTC.

This clone was picked up a small number of times. The chain is built from TRBV6-6 and TRBJ1-1, with 9 bases fitting TRBD1. Germline V gene lookup returns CDR1 MNHNY and CDR2 SVGAGI (reference sequence). Germline trimming cut 5 bases from V and 3 bases from J; bases unmatched to any gene: 7. There are 15 residues in the CDR3. The CDR3 sequence is CASSDRDRADTEAFF. The CDR3 region has the DNA TGTGCCAGCAGTGACCGGGACAGGGCGGACACTGAAGCTTTCTTT.

This chain connects TRBV27 to TRBJ2-7, with 7 positions matching TRBD2. The CDR3 runs to 18 residues. Trimming at V came to 1 base and at J to 3 bases, leaving 15 bases not matched to a gene. Per the germline V gene, CDR1 is MNHEY and CDR2 is SMNVEV (reference sequence). In DNA, the CDR3 is TGTGCCAGCAGTTTATACCCAAGTGGGGCGGGGGTGGACTACGAGCAGTACTTC. This encodes CASSLYPSGAGVDYEQYF.

J is TRBJ2-2 and V is TRBV28; 7 positions match TRBD1. J was trimmed by 6 bases and V by 6 bases; bases with no gene match: 10. This CDR3 has 15 residues. Germline V CDR1 and CDR2: MDHEN, SYDVKM. Here the CDR3 DNA reads TGTGCCAGCAGACTCCCAACAGGGGCGGCCGGGGAGCTGTTTTTT. This codes for CASRLPTGAAGELFF.

Remarks on this clone: Distinct nucleotide sequences in the sample also encode this CDR3. The CDR3: CASSSSGRSSYNEQFF. The CDR3 DNA sequence: TGTGCCAGCAGTAGTAGCGGGAGGAGCTCCTACAATGAGCAGTTCTTC. This chain joins TRBV27 and TRBJ2-1; 10 bases agree with TRBD2. Germline V lookup: CDR1 MNHEY, CDR2 SMNVEV (reference sequence). V lost 5 bases to trimming and J lost 0 bases; unmatched junction nucleotides: 4. The CDR3 has 16 amino acids.

The chain links TRBV7-2 to TRBJ2-7; D perhaps matches TRBD1 (5 bases). This CDR3 is built from 14 residues. The germline CDR1 and CDR2 sequences are SGHTA and FQGNSA. V lost 3 bases to trimming and J lost 5 bases, with 14 bases between them. Here the CDR3 reads CASSLAGIRNEQYF. CDR3 in DNA: TGTGCCAGCAGCTTGGCAGGGATAAGGAACGAGCAGTACTTC.

The rearrangement links TRBV5-1 to TRBJ1-2; TRBD1 aligns across 10 bases. V lost 4 bases, J lost 6 bases, and 3 bases stayed unmatched. This CDR3 contains 13 residues. Germline V gene data show CDR1 as SGHRS and CDR2 as YFSETQ. CDR3 loop: CASSRGQGDGYTF. CDR3 DNA: TGCGCCAGCAGCCGCGGACAGGGGGATGGCTACACCTTC.

Regarding this clone: At one end, the junction sequence differs from germline, possibly due to a read error. The chain is built from TRBV30 and TRBJ2-1; possibly TRBD2 for D (5 bases). This CDR3 spans 12 amino acids. Per germline, CDR1 GTSNPN and CDR2 SVGIG (reference sequence). The CDR3: CAWSAGSNERFF. The CDR3, as DNA: TGTGCCTGGAGTGCGGGGAGCAATGAGCGGTTCTTC.